These T cell receptor beta chains were read from a single sample in a study of a mutant IDH1 vaccine in newly diagnosed glioma. No antigen is known for these receptors. Clones were sequenced by immunoSEQ multiplex PCR, and TCRdb holds only the in-frame ones, with some missing. The data show about 54,000 clones, around 86% seen once. The starting material was PBMCs, obtained from a glioma patient whose treatment included an IDH1 peptide vaccine. The receptors were sampled from a man between 40 and 49 years old with glioma. The CDR3 runs from the conserved cysteine through the conserved F or W. D genes are given only for firm matches. Size tells how often a clone was seen (once, few, many) or the class of an expanded clone, and some rows leave it out.

cdr3_aa cdr3_nt d_call j_call v_call clone_size
CASSSLAGESEQFF TGCGCCAGCAGCTCTCTAGCGGGAGAGAGTGAGCAGTTCTTC TRBD2 TRBJ2-1 TRBV5-1 NA
CASSLQGTQYF TGTGCCAGCAGCTTACAAGGGACCCAGTACTTC NA TRBJ2-5 TRBV11-2 NA
CASRGGGQESDTQYF TGTGCCAGTAGAGGGGGGGGACAGGAGTCAGATACGCAGTATTTT NA TRBJ2-3 TRBV19 NA
CASTSSLWQNTGELFF TGTGCCAGTACCTCTTCACTGTGGCAGAACACCGGGGAGCTGTTTTTT NA TRBJ2-2 TRBV10-3 NA
CASSTYGESTDTQYF TGTGCCAGCTCGACCTATGGCGAAAGCACAGATACGCAGTATTTT NA TRBJ2-3 TRBV18 NA
CASSLAVAGFTGELFF TGTGCCAGCAGCTTGGCCGTAGCGGGTTTCACCGGGGAGCTGTTTTTT TRBD2 TRBJ2-2 TRBV5-6 NA
CASGVGYEQYF TGTGCCAGCGGGGTGGGCTACGAGCAGTACTTC NA TRBJ2-7 TRBV19 NA
CASSQDVTSANTGELFF TGCGCCAGCAGCCAAGATGTAACTAGCGCGAACACCGGGGAGCTGTTTTTT TRBD2 TRBJ2-2 TRBV4-3 NA
CASSLRERGETQYF TGTGCCAGCAGCTTGCGGGAGAGGGGGGAGACCCAGTACTTC NA TRBJ2-5 TRBV7-8 NA
CASSQGTGRKVIAKNIQYF TGCGCCAGCAGCCAAGGGACAGGACGAAAAGTTATAGCCAAAAACATTCAGTACTTC TRBD1 TRBJ2-4 TRBV4-1 NA
CASSYSGLIGGETQYF TGTGCCAGCAGTTACTCTGGGCTGATTGGGGGCGAGACCCAGTACTTC NA TRBJ2-5 TRBV6-5 NA
CASSEGAGKREKLFF TGTGCCAGCAGTGAAGGGGCAGGGAAGCGCGAAAAACTGTTTTTT NA TRBJ1-4 TRBV6-1 once
CASREDRTYYGYTF TGTGCCAGTAGGGAAGACAGGACCTACTATGGCTACACCTTC NA TRBJ1-2 TRBV19 few
CASSIDLMGGTEAFF TGTGCCAGTAGTATAGATCTGATGGGGGGCACTGAAGCTTTCTTT NA TRBJ1-1 TRBV19 NA
CASRGQGSTDTQYF TGTGCCAGCAGGGGACAGGGGTCCACAGATACGCAGTATTTT TRBD1 TRBJ2-3 TRBV28 NA
CASSPLSQETQYF TGTGCCAGCAGCCCGTTGTCTCAAGAGACCCAGTACTTC NA TRBJ2-5 TRBV5-4 NA
CASSLERVRGGGYTF TGTGCCAGCAGCTTAGAAAGGGTTCGGGGGGGTGGCTACACCTTC NA TRBJ1-2 TRBV7-2 NA
CASSYSWRAFNEQYF TGTGCCAGCAGTTACTCCTGGCGGGCCTTCAACGAGCAGTACTTC NA TRBJ2-7 TRBV6-5 NA
CASSLAGQGAIYGYTF TGCGCCAGCAGCTTGGCAGGACAGGGGGCTATCTATGGCTACACCTTC TRBD1 TRBJ1-2 TRBV5-1 NA
CASSEGGSLPYEQYF TGTGCCAGCAGTGAAGGAGGGTCCCTCCCCTACGAGCAGTACTTC NA TRBJ2-7 TRBV6-1 NA
CASSLDWGGDTQYF TGTGCCAGCAGCTTAGACTGGGGGGGGGATACGCAGTATTTT TRBD2 TRBJ2-3 TRBV7-9 NA
CASRERGLPGGKNIQYF TGCGCCAGCAGGGAAAGAGGTCTACCAGGGGGAAAAAACATTCAGTACTTC TRBD1 TRBJ2-4 TRBV4-1 NA
CASSYGQGQGDTQYF TGTGCCAGCAGTTACGGCCAGGGGCAGGGAGATACGCAGTATTTT NA TRBJ2-3 TRBV6-6 NA
CASSFPVLSGRATGELFF TGTGCCAGCAGCTTTCCAGTACTCAGCGGGAGGGCCACCGGGGAGCTGTTTTTT TRBD2 TRBJ2-2 TRBV7-8 once
CASSQATRTGGYGYTF TGTGCCAGCAGCCAAGCGACACGGACAGGGGGCTATGGCTACACCTTC TRBD1 TRBJ1-2 TRBV4-2 few
CASNPEEGYEQYF TGTGCCAGCAATCCGGAGGAGGGCTACGAGCAGTACTTC NA TRBJ2-7 TRBV2 few
CASSQDWVGAQYF TGTGCCAGCAGCCAAGACTGGGTTGGGGCGCAGTATTTT NA TRBJ2-3 TRBV14 NA
CASSLSRNNEQFF TGTGCCAGCAGCTTGAGCCGTAACAATGAGCAGTTCTTC NA TRBJ2-1 TRBV5-4 NA
CASSLGPGSGANVLTF TGTGCCAGCAGCTTGGGTCCCGGCTCTGGGGCCAACGTCCTGACTTTC NA TRBJ2-6 TRBV5-6 NA
CSVGPADPNYGYTF TGCAGCGTTGGCCCGGCCGACCCTAACTATGGCTACACCTTC NA TRBJ1-2 TRBV29-1 NA
CASSLGPGGLQETQYF TGCGCCAGCAGCTTGGGGCCGGGCGGGCTGCAAGAGACCCAGTACTTC NA TRBJ2-5 TRBV5-1 once
CASSLGQGMNTEAFF TGTGCCAGCAGCTTGGGACAGGGCATGAACACTGAAGCTTTCTTT TRBD1 TRBJ1-1 TRBV7-9 NA
CASTSTGGNGYTF TGTGCCAGCACCTCAACAGGGGGAAATGGCTACACCTTC TRBD1 TRBJ1-2 TRBV7-9 NA